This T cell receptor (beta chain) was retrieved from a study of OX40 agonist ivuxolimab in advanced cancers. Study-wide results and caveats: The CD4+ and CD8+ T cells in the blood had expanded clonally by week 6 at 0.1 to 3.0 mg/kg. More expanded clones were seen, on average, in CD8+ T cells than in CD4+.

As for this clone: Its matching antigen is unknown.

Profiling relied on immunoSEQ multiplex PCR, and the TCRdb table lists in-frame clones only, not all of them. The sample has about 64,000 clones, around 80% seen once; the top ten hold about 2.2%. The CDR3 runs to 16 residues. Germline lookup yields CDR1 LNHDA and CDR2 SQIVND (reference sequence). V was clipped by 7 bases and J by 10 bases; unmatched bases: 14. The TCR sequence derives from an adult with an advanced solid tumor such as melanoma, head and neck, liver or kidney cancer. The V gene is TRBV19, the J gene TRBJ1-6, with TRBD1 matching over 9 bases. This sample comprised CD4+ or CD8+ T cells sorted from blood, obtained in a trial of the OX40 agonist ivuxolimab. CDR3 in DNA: TGTGCCAGTACAGAAACCGGGACAGGGTATGGATCACCCCTCCACTTT. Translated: CASTETGTGYGSPLHF.